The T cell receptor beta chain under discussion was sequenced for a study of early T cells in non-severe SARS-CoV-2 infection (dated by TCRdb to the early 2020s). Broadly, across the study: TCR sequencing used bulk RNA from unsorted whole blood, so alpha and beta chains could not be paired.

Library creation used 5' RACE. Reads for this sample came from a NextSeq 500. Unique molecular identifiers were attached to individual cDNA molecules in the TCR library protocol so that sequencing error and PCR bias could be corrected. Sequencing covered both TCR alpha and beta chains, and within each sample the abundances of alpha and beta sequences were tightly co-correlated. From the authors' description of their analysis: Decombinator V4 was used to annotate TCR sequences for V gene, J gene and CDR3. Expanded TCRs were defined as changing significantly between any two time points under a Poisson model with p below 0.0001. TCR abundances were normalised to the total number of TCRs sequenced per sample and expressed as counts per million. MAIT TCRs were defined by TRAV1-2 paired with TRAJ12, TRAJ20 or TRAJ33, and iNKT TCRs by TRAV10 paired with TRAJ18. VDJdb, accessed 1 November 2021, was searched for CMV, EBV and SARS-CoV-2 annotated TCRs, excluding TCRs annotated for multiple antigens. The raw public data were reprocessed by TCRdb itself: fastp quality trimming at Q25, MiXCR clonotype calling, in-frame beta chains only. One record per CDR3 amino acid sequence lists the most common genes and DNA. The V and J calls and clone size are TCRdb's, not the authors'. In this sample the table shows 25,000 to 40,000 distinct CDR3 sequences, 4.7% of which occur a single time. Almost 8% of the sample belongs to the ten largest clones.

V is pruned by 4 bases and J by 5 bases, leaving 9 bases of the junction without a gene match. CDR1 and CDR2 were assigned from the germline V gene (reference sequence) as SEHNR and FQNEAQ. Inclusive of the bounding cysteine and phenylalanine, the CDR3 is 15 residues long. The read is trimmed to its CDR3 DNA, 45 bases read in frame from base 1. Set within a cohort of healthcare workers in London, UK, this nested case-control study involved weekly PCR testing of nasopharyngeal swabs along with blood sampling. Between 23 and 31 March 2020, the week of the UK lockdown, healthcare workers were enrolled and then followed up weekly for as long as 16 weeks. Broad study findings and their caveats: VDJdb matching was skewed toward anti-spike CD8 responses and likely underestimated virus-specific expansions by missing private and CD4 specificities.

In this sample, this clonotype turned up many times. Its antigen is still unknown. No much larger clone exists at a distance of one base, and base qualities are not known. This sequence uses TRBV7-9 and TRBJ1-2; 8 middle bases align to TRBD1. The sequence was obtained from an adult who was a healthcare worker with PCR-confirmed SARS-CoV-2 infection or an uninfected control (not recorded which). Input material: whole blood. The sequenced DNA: TGTGCCAGCAGCTCCAGTGACAGGGGAAAATATGGCTACACCTTC. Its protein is CASSSSDRGKYGYTF.